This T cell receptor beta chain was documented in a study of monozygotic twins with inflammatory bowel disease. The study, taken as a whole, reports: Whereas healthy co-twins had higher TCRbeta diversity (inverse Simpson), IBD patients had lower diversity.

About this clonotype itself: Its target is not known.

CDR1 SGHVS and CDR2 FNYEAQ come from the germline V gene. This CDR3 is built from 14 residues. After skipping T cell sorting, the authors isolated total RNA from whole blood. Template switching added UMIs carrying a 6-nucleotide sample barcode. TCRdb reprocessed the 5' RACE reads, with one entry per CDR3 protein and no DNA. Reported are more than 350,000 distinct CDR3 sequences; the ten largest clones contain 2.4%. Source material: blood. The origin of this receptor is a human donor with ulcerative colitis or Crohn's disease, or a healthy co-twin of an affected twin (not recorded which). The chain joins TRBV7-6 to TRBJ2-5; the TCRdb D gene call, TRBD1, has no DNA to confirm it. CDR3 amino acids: CASSRHGGGRAQYF.